The source of this T cell receptor (beta chain) is a study of cytomegalovirus exposure and HLA in healthy donors. A multiplex PCR was run with 60 Vbeta primers and 13 Jbeta primers. Produced via immunoSEQ multiplex PCR; TCRdb's table is partial and in-frame only. This sample carries 90,000 to 110,000 clones, roughly 13% of them seen once, and the ten largest clones take roughly 15%. Participants comprised healthy donors of bone marrow. Study observations and caveats: When a later analysis compared HLA-associated TCR beta chains with equally common others, the HLA-associated chains turned out to be more clonally expanded and to have lower generation probabilities.

With 5 bases removed from V and 3 bases from J, the gap between germline ends came to 16 bases. In germline, CDR1 is SGHAT, CDR2 FQNNGV. There are 16 residues in the CDR3. With regard to this clone: Its cognate antigen is unknown.

The chain carries TRBV11-2 and TRBJ1-4, with TRBD1 as a possible D gene (5 bases). The material sequenced was PBMCs. The origin of this receptor is a man aged 40-49 years in good health and CMV-seropositive. The CDR3 bases are TGTGCCAGCAGCCCCCGGGTCAGGGAAGCTAATGAAAAACTGTTTTTT. Protein: CASSPRVREANEKLFF. The full variable domain, with the rest looked up from reference TRBV11-2 and TRBJ1-4, is EAGVAQSPRYKIIEKRQSVAFWCNPISGHATLYWYQQILGQGPKLLIQFQNNGVVDDSQLPKDRFSAERLKGVDSTLKIQPAKLEDSAVYLCASSPRVREANEKLFFGSGTQLSVL.